This T cell receptor (beta chain) was documented in a study of technical replicates of blood from a few donors. V lost 2 bases to trimming and J lost 7 bases, with 14 bases between them. CDR1 is SGHVS and CDR2 is FNYEAQ in the germline V gene. This CDR3 is built from 14 residues. The assay was immunoSEQ multiplex PCR, and TCRdb's table has in-frame clones only and misses some. This sample has 70,000 to 90,000 clones, with around nine tenths found just once. The specimen sequenced was T cells isolated from PBMCs. This chain links TRBV7-6 with TRBJ1-2; TRBD1 might be the D (5 bases). The receptor was derived from a human donor in good health. The CDR3 loop reads CASSLLGLLCGYTF. The CDR3 region has the DNA TGTGCCAGCAGCTTATTGGGGCTGCTGTGTGGCTACACCTTC.